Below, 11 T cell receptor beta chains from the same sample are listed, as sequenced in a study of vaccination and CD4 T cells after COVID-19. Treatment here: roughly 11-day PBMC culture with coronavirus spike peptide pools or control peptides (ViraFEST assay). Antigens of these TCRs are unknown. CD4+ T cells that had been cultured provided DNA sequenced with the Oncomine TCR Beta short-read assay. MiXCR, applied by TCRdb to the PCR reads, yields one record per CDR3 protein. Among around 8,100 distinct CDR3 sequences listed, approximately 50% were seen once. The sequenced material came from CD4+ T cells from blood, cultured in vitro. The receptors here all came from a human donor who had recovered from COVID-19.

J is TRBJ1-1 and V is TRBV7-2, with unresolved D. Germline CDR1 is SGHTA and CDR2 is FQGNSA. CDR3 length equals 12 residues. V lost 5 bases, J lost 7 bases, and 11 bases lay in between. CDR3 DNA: TGTGCCAGCAGCGGTAGGGCCGTTGAAGCTTTCTTT. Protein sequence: CASSGRAVEAFF.

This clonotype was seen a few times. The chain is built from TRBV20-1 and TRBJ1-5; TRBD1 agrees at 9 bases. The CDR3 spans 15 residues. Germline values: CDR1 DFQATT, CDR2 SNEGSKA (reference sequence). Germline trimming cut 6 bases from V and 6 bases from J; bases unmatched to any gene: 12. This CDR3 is CSATSGQGQAQPQHF. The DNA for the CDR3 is TGCAGTGCCACATCCGGACAGGGGCAGGCTCAGCCCCAGCATTTT.

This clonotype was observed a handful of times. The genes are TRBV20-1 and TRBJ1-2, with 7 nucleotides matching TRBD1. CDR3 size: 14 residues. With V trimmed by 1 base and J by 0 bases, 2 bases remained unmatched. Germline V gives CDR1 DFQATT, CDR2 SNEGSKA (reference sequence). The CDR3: CSARATGANYGYTF. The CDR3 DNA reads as TGCAGTGCTAGAGCCACAGGGGCTAACTATGGCTACACCTTC.

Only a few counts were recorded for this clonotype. The CDR3 coding sequence is TGTGCCAGCAGCTTACTTGCACAGGGAAACACCGGGGAGCTGTTTTTT. This codes for CASSLLAQGNTGELFF. V gene TRBV7-3 combines with J gene TRBJ2-2, with TRBD1 as a possible D gene (6 bases). The CDR3 sequence is 16 residues long. CDR1 and CDR2 from the germline V gene are SGHTA and FQGTGA. Trimming took 2 bases from V and 2 from J, leaving 12 bases between them.

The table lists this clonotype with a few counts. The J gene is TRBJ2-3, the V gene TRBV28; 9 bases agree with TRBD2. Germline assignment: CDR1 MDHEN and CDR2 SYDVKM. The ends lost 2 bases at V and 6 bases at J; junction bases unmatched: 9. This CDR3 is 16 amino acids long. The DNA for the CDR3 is TGTGCCAGCAGTTTAGAGGCTAGCGGGATTGGGGATACGCAGTATTTT. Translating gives CASSLEASGIGDTQYF.

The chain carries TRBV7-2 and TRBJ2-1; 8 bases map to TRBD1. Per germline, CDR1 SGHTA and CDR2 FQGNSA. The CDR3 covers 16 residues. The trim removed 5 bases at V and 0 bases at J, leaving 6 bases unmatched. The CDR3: CASSPDTGGSYNEQFF. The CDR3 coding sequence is TGTGCCAGCAGCCCGGACACAGGGGGCTCCTACAATGAGCAGTTCTTC.

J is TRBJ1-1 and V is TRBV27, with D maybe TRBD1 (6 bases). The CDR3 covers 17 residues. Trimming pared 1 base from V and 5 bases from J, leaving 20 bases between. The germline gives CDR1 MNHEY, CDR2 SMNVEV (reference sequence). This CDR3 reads CASSLFRTAEPGTEAFF. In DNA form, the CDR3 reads TGTGCCAGCAGTTTATTTCGGACAGCCGAACCGGGAACTGAAGCTTTCTTT.

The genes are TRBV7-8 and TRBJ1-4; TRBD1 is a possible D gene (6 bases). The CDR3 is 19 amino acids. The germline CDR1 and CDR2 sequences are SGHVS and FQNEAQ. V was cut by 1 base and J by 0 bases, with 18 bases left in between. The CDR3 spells CASSLGPRGGTTTNEKLFF. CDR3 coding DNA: TGTGCCAGCAGCTTAGGGCCCCGAGGGGGTACTACAACTAATGAAAAACTGTTTTTT.

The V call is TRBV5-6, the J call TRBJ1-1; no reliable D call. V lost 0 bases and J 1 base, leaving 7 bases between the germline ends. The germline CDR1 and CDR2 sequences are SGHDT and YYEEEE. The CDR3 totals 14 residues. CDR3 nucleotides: TGTGCCAGCAGCTTGGAGGGTTGGAACACTGAAGCTTTCTTT. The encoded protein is CASSLEGWNTEAFF. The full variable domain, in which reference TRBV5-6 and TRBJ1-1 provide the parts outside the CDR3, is DAGVTQSPTHLIKTRGQQVTLRCSPKSGHDTVSWYQQALGQGPQFIFQYYEEEERQRGNFPDRFSGHQFPNYSSELNVNALLLGDSALYLCASSLEGWNTEAFFGQGTRLTVV.

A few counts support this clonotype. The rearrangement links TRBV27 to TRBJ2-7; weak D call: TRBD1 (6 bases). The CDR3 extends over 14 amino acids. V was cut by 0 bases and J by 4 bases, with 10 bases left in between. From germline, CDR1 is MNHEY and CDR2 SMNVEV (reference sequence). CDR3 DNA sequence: TGTGCCAGCAGTTTATCGGGCAGGGGATACGAGCAGTACTTC. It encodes CASSLSGRGYEQYF.

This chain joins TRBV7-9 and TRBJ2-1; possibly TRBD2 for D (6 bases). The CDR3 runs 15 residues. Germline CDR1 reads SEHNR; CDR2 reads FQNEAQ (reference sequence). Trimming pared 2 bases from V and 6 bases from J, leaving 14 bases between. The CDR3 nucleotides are TGTGCCAGCAGCTTAAATTCCCTAGCGAGCAATGAGCAGTTCTTC. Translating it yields CASSLNSLASNEQFF.